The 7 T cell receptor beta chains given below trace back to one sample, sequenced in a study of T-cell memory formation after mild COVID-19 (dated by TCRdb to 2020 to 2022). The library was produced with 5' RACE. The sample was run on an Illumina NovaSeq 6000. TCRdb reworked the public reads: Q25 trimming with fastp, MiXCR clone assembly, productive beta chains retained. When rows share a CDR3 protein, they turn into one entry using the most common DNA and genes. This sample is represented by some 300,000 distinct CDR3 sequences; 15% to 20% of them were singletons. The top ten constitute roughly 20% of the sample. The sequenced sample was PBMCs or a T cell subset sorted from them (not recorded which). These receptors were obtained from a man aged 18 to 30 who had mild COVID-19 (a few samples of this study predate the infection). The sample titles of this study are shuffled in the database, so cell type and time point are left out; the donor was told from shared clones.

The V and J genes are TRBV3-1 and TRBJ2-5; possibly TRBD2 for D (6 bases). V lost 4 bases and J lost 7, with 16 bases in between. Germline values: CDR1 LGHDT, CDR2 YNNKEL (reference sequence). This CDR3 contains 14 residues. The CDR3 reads CASSLAGLGGTQYF. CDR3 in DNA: TGTGCCAGCAGCCTGGCGGGGCTGGGGGGGACCCAGTACTTC.

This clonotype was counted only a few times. CDR3 in DNA: TGTGCCAGCAGTTACGGGAGAGTGTACACTGAAGCTTTCTTT. It codes for CASSYGRVYTEAFF. The rearrangement links TRBV6-2 or TRBV6-3 to TRBJ1-1; D call uncertain. V was shortened by 2 bases and J by 3 bases, with 10 bases between the two germline ends. There are 14 residues in the CDR3. The V gene's germline CDR1 is MNHEY and CDR2 SVGEGT.

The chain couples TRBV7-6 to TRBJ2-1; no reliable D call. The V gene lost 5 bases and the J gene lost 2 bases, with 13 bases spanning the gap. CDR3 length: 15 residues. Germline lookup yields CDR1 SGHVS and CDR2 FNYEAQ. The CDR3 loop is CASSPGPNPYNEQFF. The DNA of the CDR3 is TGTGCCAGCAGCCCCGGACCCAATCCCTACAATGAGCAGTTCTTC. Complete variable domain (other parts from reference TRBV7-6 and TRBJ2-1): GAGVSQSPRYKVTKRGQDVALRCDPISGHVSLYWYRQALGQGPEFLTYFNYEAQQDKSGLPNDRFSAERPEGSISTLTIQRTEQRDSAMYRCASSPGPNPYNEQFFGPGTRLTVL.

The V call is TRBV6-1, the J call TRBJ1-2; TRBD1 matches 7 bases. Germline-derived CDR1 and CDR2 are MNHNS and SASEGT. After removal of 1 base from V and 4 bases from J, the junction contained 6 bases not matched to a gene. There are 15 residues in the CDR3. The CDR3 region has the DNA TGTGCCAGCAGTGAAGGGGACAGCGTAAGCTATGGCTACACCTTC. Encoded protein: CASSEGDSVSYGYTF.

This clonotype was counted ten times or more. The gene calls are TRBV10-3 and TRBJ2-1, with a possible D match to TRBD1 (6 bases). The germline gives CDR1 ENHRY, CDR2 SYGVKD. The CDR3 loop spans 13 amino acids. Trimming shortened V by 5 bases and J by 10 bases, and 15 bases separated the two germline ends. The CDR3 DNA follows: TGTGCCATCAGTCGACAGGAATTCCAAGAGCAGTTCTTC. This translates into CAISRQEFQEQFF.

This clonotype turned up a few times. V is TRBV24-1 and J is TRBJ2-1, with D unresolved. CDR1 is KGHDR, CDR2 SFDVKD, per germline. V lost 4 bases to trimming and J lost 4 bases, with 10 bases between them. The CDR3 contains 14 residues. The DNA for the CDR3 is TGTGCCACCAGTGACCAGACTTCATACAATGAGCAGTTCTTC. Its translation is CATSDQTSYNEQFF.

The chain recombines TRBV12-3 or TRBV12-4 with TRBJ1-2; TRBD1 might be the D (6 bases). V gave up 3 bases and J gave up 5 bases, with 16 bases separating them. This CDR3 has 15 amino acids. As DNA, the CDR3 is TGTGCCAGCAGTTTCTTTCCAGGGGCTATATATGGCTACACCTTC. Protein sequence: CASSFFPGAIYGYTF.